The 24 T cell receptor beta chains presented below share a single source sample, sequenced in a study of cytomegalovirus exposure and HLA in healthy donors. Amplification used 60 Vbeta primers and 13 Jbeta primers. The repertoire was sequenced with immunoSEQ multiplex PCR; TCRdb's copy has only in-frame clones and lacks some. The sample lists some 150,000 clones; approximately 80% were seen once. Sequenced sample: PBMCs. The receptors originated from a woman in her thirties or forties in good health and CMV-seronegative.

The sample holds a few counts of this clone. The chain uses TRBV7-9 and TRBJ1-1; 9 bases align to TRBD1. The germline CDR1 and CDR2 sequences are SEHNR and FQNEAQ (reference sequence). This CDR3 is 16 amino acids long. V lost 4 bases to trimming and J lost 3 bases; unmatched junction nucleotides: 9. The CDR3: CASSSPDRGGDTEAFF. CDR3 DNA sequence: TGTGCCAGCAGCTCCCCGGACAGGGGAGGGGACACTGAAGCTTTCTTT.

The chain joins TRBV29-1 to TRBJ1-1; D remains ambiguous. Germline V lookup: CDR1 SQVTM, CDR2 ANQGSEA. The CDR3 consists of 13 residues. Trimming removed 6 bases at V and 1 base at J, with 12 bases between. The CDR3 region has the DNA TGCAGCGTCCGCAGGCCTGCGAACACTGAAGCTTTCTTT. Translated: CSVRRPANTEAFF.

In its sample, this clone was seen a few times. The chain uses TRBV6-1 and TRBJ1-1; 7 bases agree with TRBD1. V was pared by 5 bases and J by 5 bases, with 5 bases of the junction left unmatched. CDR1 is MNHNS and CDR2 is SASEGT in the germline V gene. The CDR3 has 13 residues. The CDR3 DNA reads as TGTGCCAGCAGTTCCGGGACAGTAACTGAAGCTTTCTTT. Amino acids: CASSSGTVTEAFF.

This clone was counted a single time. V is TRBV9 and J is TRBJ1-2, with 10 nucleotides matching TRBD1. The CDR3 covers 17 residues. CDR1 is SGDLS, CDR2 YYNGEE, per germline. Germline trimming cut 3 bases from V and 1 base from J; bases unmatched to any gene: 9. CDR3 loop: CASSAGTGDRINYGYTF. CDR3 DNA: TGTGCCAGCAGCGCAGGGACAGGGGACAGAATTAACTATGGCTACACCTTC. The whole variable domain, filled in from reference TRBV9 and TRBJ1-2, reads DSGVTQTPKHLITATGQRVTLRCSPRSGDLSVYWYQQSLDQGLQFLIQYYNGEERAKGNILERFSAQQFPDLHSELNLSSLELGDSALYFCASSAGTGDRINYGYTFGSGTRLTVV.

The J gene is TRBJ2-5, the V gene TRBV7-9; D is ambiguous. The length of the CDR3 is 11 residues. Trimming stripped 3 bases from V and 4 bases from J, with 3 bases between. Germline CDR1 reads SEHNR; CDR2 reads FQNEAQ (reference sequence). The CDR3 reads CASSFLETQYF. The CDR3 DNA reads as TGTGCCAGCAGCTTCTTAGAGACCCAGTACTTC. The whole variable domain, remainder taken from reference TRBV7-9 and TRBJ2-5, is DTGVSQNPRHKITKRGQNVTFRCDPISEHNRLYWYRQTLGQGPEFLTYFQNEAQLEKSRLLSDRFSAERPKGSFSTLEIQRTEQGDSAMYLCASSFLETQYFGPGTRLLVL.

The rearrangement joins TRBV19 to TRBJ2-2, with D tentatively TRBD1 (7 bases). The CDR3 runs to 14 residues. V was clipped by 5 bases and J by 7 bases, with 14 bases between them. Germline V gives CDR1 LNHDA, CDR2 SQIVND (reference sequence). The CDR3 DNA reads TGTGCCAGTAGTTTAAACAGGGGAGGCGGGGAGCTGTTTTTT. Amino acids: CASSLNRGGGELFF.

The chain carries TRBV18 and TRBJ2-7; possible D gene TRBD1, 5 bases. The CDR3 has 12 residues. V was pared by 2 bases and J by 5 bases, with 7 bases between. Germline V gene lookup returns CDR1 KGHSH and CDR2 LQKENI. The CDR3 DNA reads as TGTGCCAGCTCACCAGGCAGGGACGAGCAGTACTTC. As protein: CASSPGRDEQYF. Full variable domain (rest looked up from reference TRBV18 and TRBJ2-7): NAGVMQNPRHLVRRRGQEARLRCSPMKGHSHVYWYRQLPEEGLKFMVYLQKENIIDESGMPKERFSAEFPKEGPSILRIQQVVRGDSAAYFCASSPGRDEQYFGPGTRLTVT.

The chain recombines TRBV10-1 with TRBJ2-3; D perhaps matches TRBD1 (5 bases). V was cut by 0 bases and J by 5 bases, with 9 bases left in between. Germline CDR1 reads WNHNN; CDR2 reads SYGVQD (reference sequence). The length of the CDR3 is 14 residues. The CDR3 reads CASSESLQGDTQYF. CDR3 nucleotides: TGCGCCAGCAGTGAGTCTCTGCAGGGAGATACGCAGTATTTT.

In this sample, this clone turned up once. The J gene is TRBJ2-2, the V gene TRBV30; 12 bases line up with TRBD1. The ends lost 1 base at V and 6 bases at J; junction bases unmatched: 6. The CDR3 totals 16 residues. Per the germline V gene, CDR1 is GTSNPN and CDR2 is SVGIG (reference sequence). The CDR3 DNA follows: TGTGCCTGGAGTGGGCCGGGACAGGGGGCGTCCGGGGAGCTGTTTTTT. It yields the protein CAWSGPGQGASGELFF.

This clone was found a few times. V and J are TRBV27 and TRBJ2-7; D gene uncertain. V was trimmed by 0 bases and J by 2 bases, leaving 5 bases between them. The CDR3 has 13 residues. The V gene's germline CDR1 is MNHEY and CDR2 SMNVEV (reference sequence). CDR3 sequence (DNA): TGTGCCAGCAGTTTATCTCCCACCTACGAGCAGTACTTC. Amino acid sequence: CASSLSPTYEQYF.

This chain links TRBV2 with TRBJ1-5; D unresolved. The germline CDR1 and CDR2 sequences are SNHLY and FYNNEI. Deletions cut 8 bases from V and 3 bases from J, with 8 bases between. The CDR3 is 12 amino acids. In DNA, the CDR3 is TGTGCCAGCCACCGGGACAATCAGCCCCAGCATTTT. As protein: CASHRDNQPQHF.

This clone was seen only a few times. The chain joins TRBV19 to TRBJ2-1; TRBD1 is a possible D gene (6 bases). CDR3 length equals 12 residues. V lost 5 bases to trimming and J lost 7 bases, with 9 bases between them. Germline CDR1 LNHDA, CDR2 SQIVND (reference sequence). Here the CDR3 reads CASSAQGNEQFF. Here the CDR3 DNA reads TGTGCCAGTAGTGCACAGGGAAATGAGCAGTTCTTC.

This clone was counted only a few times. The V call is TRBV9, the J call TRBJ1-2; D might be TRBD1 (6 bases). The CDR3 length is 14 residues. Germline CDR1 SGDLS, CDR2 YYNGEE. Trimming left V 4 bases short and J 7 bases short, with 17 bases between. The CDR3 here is CASSPQTGELGYTF. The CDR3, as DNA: TGTGCCAGCAGCCCCCAGACAGGAGAACTTGGCTACACCTTC. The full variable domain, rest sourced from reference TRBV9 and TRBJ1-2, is DSGVTQTPKHLITATGQRVTLRCSPRSGDLSVYWYQQSLDQGLQFLIQYYNGEERAKGNILERFSAQQFPDLHSELNLSSLELGDSALYFCASSPQTGELGYTFGSGTRLTVV.

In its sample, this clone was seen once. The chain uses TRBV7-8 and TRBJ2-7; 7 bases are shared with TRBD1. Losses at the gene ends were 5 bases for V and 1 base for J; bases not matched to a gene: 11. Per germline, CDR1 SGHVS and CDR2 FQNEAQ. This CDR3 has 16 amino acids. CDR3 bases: TGTGCCAGCAGCCCCAACCTGGGACAGCTATCCTACGAGCAGTACTTC. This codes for CASSPNLGQLSYEQYF. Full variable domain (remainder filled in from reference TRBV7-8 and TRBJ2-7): GAGVSQSPRYKVAKRGQDVALRCDPISGHVSLFWYQQALGQGPEFLTYFQNEAQLDKSGLPSDRFFAERPEGSVSTLKIQRTQQEDSAVYLCASSPNLGQLSYEQYFGPGTRLTVT.

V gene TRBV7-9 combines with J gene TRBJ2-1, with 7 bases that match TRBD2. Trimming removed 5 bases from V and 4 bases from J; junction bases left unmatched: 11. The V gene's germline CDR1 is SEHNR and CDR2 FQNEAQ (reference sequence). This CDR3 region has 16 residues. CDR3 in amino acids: CASSAGSGGPYNEQFF. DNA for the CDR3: TGTGCCAGCAGCGCTGGGTCGGGGGGACCATACAATGAGCAGTTCTTC.

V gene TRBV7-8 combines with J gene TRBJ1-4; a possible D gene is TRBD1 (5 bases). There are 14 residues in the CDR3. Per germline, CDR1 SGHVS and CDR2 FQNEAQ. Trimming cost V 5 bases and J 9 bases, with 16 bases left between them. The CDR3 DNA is TGTGCCAGCAGCCCTTCAGGGATGGTAAAAAAACTGTTTTTT. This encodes CASSPSGMVKKLFF.

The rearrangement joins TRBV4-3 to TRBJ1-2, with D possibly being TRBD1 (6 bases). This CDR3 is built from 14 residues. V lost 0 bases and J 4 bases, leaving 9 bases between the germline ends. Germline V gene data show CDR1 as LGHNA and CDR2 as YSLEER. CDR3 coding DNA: TGCGCCAGCAGCCAAGAACAGGGAAGCTATGGCTACACCTTC. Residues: CASSQEQGSYGYTF.

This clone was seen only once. DNA of the CDR3: TGTGCCAGTGGGGAGGATGGACTCAGACAAGAGACCCAGTACTTC. Translation: CASGEDGLRQETQYF. This chain connects TRBV19 to TRBJ2-5, with a possible D match to TRBD2 (6 bases). Trimming took 8 bases from V and 2 from J, leaving 18 bases between them. This CDR3 has 15 amino acids. In germline, CDR1 is LNHDA, CDR2 SQIVND (reference sequence).

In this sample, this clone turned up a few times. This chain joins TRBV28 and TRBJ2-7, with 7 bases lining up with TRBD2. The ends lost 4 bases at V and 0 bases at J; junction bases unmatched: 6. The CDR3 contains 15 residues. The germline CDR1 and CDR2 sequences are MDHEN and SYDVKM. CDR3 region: CASSSPPGGSYEQYF. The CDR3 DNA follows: TGTGCCAGCAGTTCACCCCCGGGAGGCTCCTACGAGCAGTACTTC.

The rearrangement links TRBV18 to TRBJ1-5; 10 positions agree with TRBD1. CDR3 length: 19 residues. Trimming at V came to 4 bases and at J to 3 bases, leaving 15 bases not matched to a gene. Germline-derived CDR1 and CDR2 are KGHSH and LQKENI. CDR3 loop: CASSLKPGQGIKNNQPQHF. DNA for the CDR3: TGTGCCAGCTCACTCAAACCGGGACAGGGGATCAAGAACAATCAGCCCCAGCATTTT. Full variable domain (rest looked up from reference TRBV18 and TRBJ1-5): NAGVMQNPRHLVRRRGQEARLRCSPMKGHSHVYWYRQLPEEGLKFMVYLQKENIIDESGMPKERFSAEFPKEGPSILRIQQVVRGDSAAYFCASSLKPGQGIKNNQPQHFGDGTRLSIL.

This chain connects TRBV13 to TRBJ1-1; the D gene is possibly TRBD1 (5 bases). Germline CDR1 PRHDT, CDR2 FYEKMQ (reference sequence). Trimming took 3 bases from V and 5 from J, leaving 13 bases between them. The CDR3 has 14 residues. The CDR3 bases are TGTGCCAGCAGCTTTGCTCAGGGAAGGACTGAAGCTTTCTTT. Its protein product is CASSFAQGRTEAFF.

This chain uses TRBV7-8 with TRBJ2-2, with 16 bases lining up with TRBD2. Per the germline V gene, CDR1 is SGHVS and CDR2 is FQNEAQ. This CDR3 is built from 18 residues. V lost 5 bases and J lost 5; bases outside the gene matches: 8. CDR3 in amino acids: CASSRGTSGGARTGELFF. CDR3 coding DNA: TGTGCCAGCAGCCGCGGGACTAGCGGGGGGGCACGGACCGGGGAGCTGTTTTTT.

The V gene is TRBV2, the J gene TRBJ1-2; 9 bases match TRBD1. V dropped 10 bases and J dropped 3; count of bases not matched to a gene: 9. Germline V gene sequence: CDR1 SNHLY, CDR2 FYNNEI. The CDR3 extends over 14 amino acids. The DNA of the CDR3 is TGTGCCACCCTATCGGGACAGGGTCACTATGGCTACACCTTC. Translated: CATLSGQGHYGYTF. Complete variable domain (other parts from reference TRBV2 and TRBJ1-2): EPEVTQTPSHQVTQMGQEVILRCVPISNHLYFYWYRQILGQKVEFLVSFYNNEISEKSEIFDDQFSVERPDGSNFTLKIRSTKLEDSAMYFCATLSGQGHYGYTFGSGTRLTVV.

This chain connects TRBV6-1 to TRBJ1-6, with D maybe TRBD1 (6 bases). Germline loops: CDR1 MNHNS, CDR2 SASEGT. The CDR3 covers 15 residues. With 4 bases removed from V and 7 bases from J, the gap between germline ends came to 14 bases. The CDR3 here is CASSGWGQQNSPLHF. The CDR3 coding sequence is TGTGCCAGCAGTGGATGGGGACAACAAAATTCACCCCTCCACTTT.